This T cell receptor beta chain was profiled in a study of response to subunit inactivated influenza vaccine. Overall study results and limits: Authors suggested each seasonal flu vaccination may recruit only limited numbers of new T cells.

TCRdb re-analysed the RT-PCR reads in MiXCR, keeping a single row per CDR3 protein. The sample shows about 240,000 distinct CDR3 sequences, 10% to 15% of them seen only once. Details on this clonotype: What it binds is not known.

Per the germline V gene, CDR1 is MDHEN and CDR2 is SYDVKM. V lost 3 bases to trimming and J lost 3 bases; unmatched junction nucleotides: 5. This CDR3 is built from 14 residues. This TCR came from a man aged 45 to 65 who received an inactivated influenza vaccine. The chain links TRBV28 to TRBJ2-7, with 7 positions matching TRBD2. The specimen was non-naive T cells sorted from PBMCs, collected around 14 days before vaccination. For the CDR3, the DNA is TGTGCCAGCAGTTTCCCTAGCGGTTTCTACGAGCAGTACTTC. This codes for CASSFPSGFYEQYF.